Listed here is a single TCR beta chain. Its cognate antigen has yet to be identified. No clone much larger than this one lies a single base away; base qualities are absent. The record originates from a study of blood T cell repertoires in COVID-19 (TCRdb year 2020). Turning to the overall study: Samples from collaborators originated in the United States, Italy and Spain and spanned both the acute and convalescent phases of COVID-19. Samples were obtained from the ongoing ImmuneRACE study (first 160 participants) and from some 1,200 subjects provided by 6 global collaborators. HLA class I and class II types, where available, came from metadata supplied by the sample provider rather than from assay-based typing. Subjects who had been exposed to COVID-19, were actively infected with it, or had recovered from it provided the deeply sampled blood TCRbeta repertoires that made up the dataset. The repertoires were released in a freely available public database meant as a resource for research on the immune response to SARS-CoV-2. The material from the prospective study consisted of cDNA or gDNA derived from T cells, B-cell-depleted T cells, or PBMCs. A de-identified subject ID, COVID-19 status, age in years and sex were almost always included in the sample metadata.

Overall study results and their limits: How much clinical and demographic metadata was included differed by source and by participant, and the metadata was provided uncurated.

Collaborating institutions collected whole blood in K2EDTA tubes following their own protocols. For TCRbeta analysis, collaborator samples were shipped as frozen whole blood, as isolated PBMCs, or as DNA extracted from either sample type. TCRbeta CDR3 regions were amplified from genomic DNA using the immunoSEQ Assay, a bias-controlled multiplex PCR. The original pipeline was this. The number of nucleated cells in each sample was estimated by amplification of reference gene primers within the assay. To quantify the absolute abundance of each unique TCRbeta CDR3 rearrangement, sequence reads were collapsed and filtered. For each sample, productive Simpson clonality was calculated as the square root of Simpson's diversity index over productive rearrangements. TCRdb limited this immuneACCESS table to in-frame rearrangements with V and J called. A share of clones is missing; checked studies link under half to unresolved V genes, and the rest is unexplained. That table is the source of V, J and clone size, and D and trimming were worked out from the DNA. The sample has almost 80,000 clones on record, about 93% of them singletons. Around 0.77% of the sample lies in the top ten.

The cysteine opens and the phenylalanine closes a CDR3 of 14 amino acids. Of the read, only the CDR3 DNA is kept; its 42 bases are in frame from base 1. Via the germline V gene, CDR1 is SGHRS and CDR2 YFSETQ. V loses 0 bases of germline sequence and J loses 5 bases, and the interval between the two ends is 12 bases. This receptor was obtained from a woman over 75 with acute or convalescent COVID-19. Material for sequencing was peripheral blood. The sequence joins TRBV5-1 to TRBJ2-7; the D gene assignment is ambiguous. The DNA is as follows: TGCGCCAGCAGCTTGGGCCCTCTGGCCAACGAGCAGTACTTC. It is translated as CASSLGPLANEQYF.